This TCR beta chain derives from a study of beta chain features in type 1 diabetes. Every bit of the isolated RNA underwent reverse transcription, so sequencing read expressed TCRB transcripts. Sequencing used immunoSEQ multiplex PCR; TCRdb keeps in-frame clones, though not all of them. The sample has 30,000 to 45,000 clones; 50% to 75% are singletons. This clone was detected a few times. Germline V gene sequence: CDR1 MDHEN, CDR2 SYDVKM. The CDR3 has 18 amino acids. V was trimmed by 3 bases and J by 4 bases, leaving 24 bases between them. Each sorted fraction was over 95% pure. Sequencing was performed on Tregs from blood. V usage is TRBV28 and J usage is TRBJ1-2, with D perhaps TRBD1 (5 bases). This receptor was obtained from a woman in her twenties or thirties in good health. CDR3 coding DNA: TGTGCCAGCAGTTTGGAAGCCGGCCAGGGAAAGCTGAGCTATGGCTACACCTTC. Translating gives CASSLEAGQGKLSYGYTF.